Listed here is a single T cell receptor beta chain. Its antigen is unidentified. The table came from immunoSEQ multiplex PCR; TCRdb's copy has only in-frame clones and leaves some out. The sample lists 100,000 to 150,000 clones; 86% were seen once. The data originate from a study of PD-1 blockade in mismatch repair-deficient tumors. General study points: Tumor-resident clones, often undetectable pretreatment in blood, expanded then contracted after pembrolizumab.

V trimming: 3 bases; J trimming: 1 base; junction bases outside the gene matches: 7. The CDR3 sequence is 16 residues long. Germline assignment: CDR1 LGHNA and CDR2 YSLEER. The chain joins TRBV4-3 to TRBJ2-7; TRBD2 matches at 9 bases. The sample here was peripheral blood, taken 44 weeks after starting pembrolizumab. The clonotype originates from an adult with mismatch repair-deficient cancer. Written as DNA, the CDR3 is TGCGCCAGCAGCCAGGAAACTAGCGGGCGGTCCTACGAGCAGTACTTC. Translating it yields CASSQETSGRSYEQYF.